The 27 T cell receptor beta chains below come from one sample, sequenced in a study of blood T cells in healthy people across ages. For the second PCR, which ran for about 6 to 11 cycles, a sample-barcoded 5' primer and a J-beta primer mix were used. Using its own MiXCR run on the 5' RACE reads, TCRdb lists one record per CDR3 protein. The sample consists of roughly 1,800,000 distinct CDR3 sequences, less than 50% of them appearing once. Source material: blood. The receptors were gathered from a woman aged 35 to 49 in good health.

The chain recombines TRBV20-1 with TRBJ2-5, with TRBD2 as a possible D gene (6 bases). Germline V gene sequence: CDR1 DFQATT, CDR2 SNEGSKA (reference sequence). The V end lost 6 bases, the J end lost 9 bases, and 20 bases lay between the germline ends. The CDR3 has 13 amino acids. CDR3 sequence reads: CSANAGYNQPQYF. As DNA, the CDR3 is TGCAGTGCCAACGCGGGGTACAATCAGCCCCAGTACTTC.

V is TRBV20-1 and J is TRBJ2-5; TRBD1 is a possible D gene (5 bases). The V gene's germline CDR1 is DFQATT and CDR2 SNEGSKA (reference sequence). The length of the CDR3 is 15 residues. V lost 0 bases and J 2 bases, leaving 13 bases between the germline ends. DNA of the CDR3: TGCAGTGCTAGAGATCCTTCAGGGTGGCAAGAGACCCAGTACTTC. Protein: CSARDPSGWQETQYF.

This clonotype turned up a few times. The chain uses TRBV6-4 and TRBJ2-3, with D unclear. Germline V gives CDR1 MRHNA, CDR2 SNTAGT. Between the trimmed V and J ends, which lost 3 bases and 6 bases, there was a span of 7 bases. This CDR3 comprises 12 residues. CDR3: CASSDGADTQYF. The CDR3 DNA sequence: TGTGCCAGCAGTGATGGTGCTGATACGCAGTATTTT.

J is TRBJ2-1 and V is TRBV7-2; D may be TRBD1 or TRBD2 (5 bases each). The CDR3 is made up of 14 amino acids. The germline CDR1 and CDR2 sequences are SGHTA and FQGNSA. V lost 6 bases and J 4 bases, leaving 13 bases between the germline ends. This CDR3 is CASRATGQYNEQFF. DNA of the CDR3: TGTGCCAGCAGAGCGACGGGGCAATACAATGAGCAGTTCTTC.

Only a few counts were recorded for this clonotype. This chain joins TRBV29-1 and TRBJ2-1; D is undetermined. Germline V CDR1 and CDR2: SQVTM, ANQGSEA. V was cut by 3 bases and J by 8 bases, with 2 bases left in between. The CDR3 spans 9 residues. CDR3 sequence (DNA): TGCAGCGTTGAGGATGAGCAGTTCTTC. Encoded protein: CSVEDEQFF.

The rearrangement joins TRBV25-1 to TRBJ1-5; the match to TRBD1 covers 7 bases. Per germline, CDR1 MGHDK and CDR2 SYGVNS. The CDR3 is 15 amino acids. The V segment lost 2 bases and the J segment 7 bases; nucleotides outside the gene matches: 8. The chain's CDR3 is CASSEGGQWGQPQHF. Here the CDR3 DNA reads TGTGCCAGCAGTGAAGGGGGACAGTGGGGGCAGCCCCAGCATTTT. The complete variable domain, with remaining parts taken from reference TRBV25-1 and TRBJ1-5, reads EADIYQTPRYLVIGTGKKITLECSQTMGHDKMYWYQQDPGMELHLIHYSYGVNSTEKGDLSSESTVSRIRTEHFPLTLESARPSHTSQYLCASSEGGQWGQPQHFGDGTRLSIL.

The rearrangement links TRBV20-1 to TRBJ2-7, with a weak D call TRBD2 (6 bases). This CDR3 spans 15 amino acids. The V end was cut by 3 bases, the J end by 5 bases, with 20 bases between. Germline CDR1 DFQATT, CDR2 SNEGSKA (reference sequence). CDR3 nucleotides: TGCAGTGCTAGCCCCCCTAAGGAGGGGCCGGACGAGCAGTACTTC. This encodes CSASPPKEGPDEQYF.

This clonotype has only a few counts. This chain links TRBV7-9 with TRBJ1-2, with TRBD1 identical over 7 bases. Per germline, CDR1 SEHNR and CDR2 FQNEAQ (reference sequence). The CDR3 is 12 amino acids. The trim removed 5 bases at V and 6 bases at J, leaving 3 bases unmatched. DNA for the CDR3: TGTGCCAGCAGCGGGGACAGACATGGCTACACCTTC. Protein product: CASSGDRHGYTF.

The sample holds a few counts of this clonotype. V is TRBV4-2 and J is TRBJ1-2; D unresolved. The germline V and J ends were trimmed by 0 bases and 3 bases, with 11 bases remaining between them. From germline, CDR1 is LGHNA and CDR2 YNFKEQ. The CDR3 totals 15 residues. Here the CDR3 DNA reads TGTGCCAGCAGCCAAGATTCGGACCGAGACTATGGCTACACCTTC. Amino acid sequence: CASSQDSDRDYGYTF.

The CDR3 DNA reads TGTGCCAGCAGTTTACTACGGGGTCGTGCTCGGGGTACGCAGTATTTT. It yields the protein CASSLLRGRARGTQYF. The chain has TRBV27 and TRBJ2-3, with D possibly being TRBD2 (5 bases). V lost 2 bases and J 8 bases, leaving 20 bases between the germline ends. The germline CDR1 and CDR2 sequences are MNHEY and SMNVEV (reference sequence). The CDR3 consists of 16 residues.

The chain recombines TRBV28 with TRBJ1-5; maybe TRBD1 (5 bases). V lost 2 bases to trimming and J lost 3 bases, with 11 bases between them. The CDR3 consists of 15 residues. CDR1 and CDR2 (germline): MDHEN, SYDVKM. This CDR3 reads CASSLMAGPNQPQHF. DNA of the CDR3: TGTGCCAGCAGTTTAATGGCAGGGCCCAATCAGCCCCAGCATTTT.

The V gene is TRBV6-5, the J gene TRBJ1-5; 7 bases match TRBD1. CDR3 length: 13 residues. From germline, CDR1 is MNHEY and CDR2 SVGAGI. With 5 bases clipped from V and 3 bases from J, the junction kept 1 base outside the gene matches. CDR3 protein: CASSGTDNQPQHF. In DNA form, the CDR3 reads TGTGCCAGCAGTGGGACAGACAATCAGCCCCAGCATTTT.

CDR3 amino acids: CASSQCSGWYF. CDR3 nucleotide sequence: TGTGCCAGCAGCCAATGTTCCGGGTGGTACTTC. The chain combines TRBV3-1 with TRBJ2-7, with D unclear. V lost 2 bases and J 12 bases, leaving 11 bases between the germline ends. Germline CDR1 and CDR2: LGHDT and YNNKEL (reference sequence). The CDR3 is made up of 11 amino acids.

This clonotype came up a few times. This sequence joins TRBV5-1 and TRBJ2-2; 10 bases fit TRBD1. V shed 2 bases and J 4 bases; nucleotides not matched to a gene: 5. The CDR3 is 16 residues long. Germline CDR1 and CDR2: SGHRS and YFSETQ. CDR3 amino acids: CASSFRQGAGTGELFF. The CDR3 DNA is TGCGCCAGCAGCTTCCGACAGGGGGCCGGCACCGGGGAGCTGTTTTTT.

The chain joins TRBV9 to TRBJ1-1, with D hard to call. This CDR3 region has 15 residues. V gave up 0 bases and J gave up 6 bases, with 15 bases separating them. Germline lookup yields CDR1 SGDLS and CDR2 YYNGEE. The CDR3 loop reads CASSVASDAGAEAFF. The CDR3 coding sequence is TGTGCCAGCAGCGTAGCTTCGGACGCTGGGGCTGAAGCTTTCTTT.

This clonotype was seen only a few times. The V call is TRBV20-1, the J call TRBJ1-2, with D perhaps TRBD1 (6 bases). The length of the CDR3 is 12 residues. Per the germline V gene, CDR1 is DFQATT and CDR2 is SNEGSKA (reference sequence). V lost 4 bases and J lost 9, with 15 bases in between. The CDR3 DNA reads as TGCAGTGCTACCGATGGACAGTTGAGCTACACCTTC. Translating it yields CSATDGQLSYTF.

Ten or more counts support this clonotype. This chain connects TRBV12-3 or TRBV12-4 to TRBJ2-7; no definite D call. Between the trimmed V and J ends, which lost 6 bases and 0 bases, there was a span of 3 bases. This CDR3 spans 11 amino acids. The CDR3: CASRVSYEQYF. CDR3 DNA sequence: TGTGCCAGCAGGGTCTCCTACGAGCAGTACTTC.

The V call is TRBV4-3, the J call TRBJ1-4; weak D call: TRBD1 (5 bases). The CDR3 covers 17 residues. With 0 bases removed from V and 6 bases from J, the gap between germline ends came to 17 bases. Germline assignment: CDR1 LGHNA and CDR2 YSLEER. The CDR3 bases are TGCGCCAGCAGCCAAGATTGGGGATCAGGGATGCATGAAAAACTGTTTTTT. Its translation is CASSQDWGSGMHEKLFF.

In DNA form, the CDR3 reads TGTGCCAGCAGACAGGGGAAAGGCTACACCTTC. Protein sequence: CASRQGKGYTF. This chain uses TRBV25-1 with TRBJ1-2; 7 bases are a match to TRBD1. The CDR3 consists of 11 residues. With 6 bases clipped from V and 8 bases from J, the junction kept 3 bases outside the gene matches. Germline CDR1 and CDR2: MGHDK and SYGVNS.

The rearrangement uses TRBV6-6 and TRBJ2-5; D not certain. This CDR3 spans 14 amino acids. CDR1 and CDR2 (germline): MNHNY, SVGAGI (reference sequence). Between the trimmed V and J ends, which lost 8 bases and 1 base, there was a span of 14 bases. The CDR3 here is CASVRTLTQETQYF. The CDR3 DNA reads TGTGCCAGCGTACGGACGTTGACCCAAGAGACCCAGTACTTC.

About this clonotype itself: One end of the junction fails to match germline, which may point to a read error. J is TRBJ2-1 and V is TRBV27, with 9 nucleotides matching TRBD2. The CDR3 covers 13 residues. From germline, CDR1 is MNHEY and CDR2 SMNVEV (reference sequence). For the CDR3, the DNA is TGTGCCGGCAGTTTGACTAGCGGTAATGAGCAGTTCTTC. Residues: CAGSLTSGNEQFF.

V gene TRBV29-1 combines with J gene TRBJ2-5, with TRBD1 matching 11 bases. The J call may be faulty, since TRBJ2-7 better matches the DNA end. The CDR3 has 13 residues. Germline V CDR1 and CDR2: SQVTM, ANQGSEA. In DNA, the CDR3 is TGCAGCGTTGTGGGACAGGGGGGGGGCGAGCAGTACTTC. It translates to CSVVGQGGGEQYF.

The chain carries TRBV5-1 and TRBJ1-1; D not certain. The germline V and J ends were trimmed by 3 bases and 11 bases, with 14 bases remaining between them. Germline V gene sequence: CDR1 SGHRS, CDR2 YFSETQ. The CDR3 is 12 residues long. CDR3 residues: CASSSGFAGAFF. CDR3 nucleotides: TGCGCCAGCAGCTCAGGTTTTGCGGGGGCTTTCTTT.

This clonotype was detected many times. The rearrangement links TRBV4-2 to TRBJ2-7, with no clear D. V lost 3 bases to trimming and J lost 3 bases, with 9 bases between them. This CDR3 has 13 residues. Germline values: CDR1 LGHNA, CDR2 YNFKEQ. The CDR3 DNA sequence: TGTGCCAGCAGCCAGGGTGGGTTCTACGAGCAGTACTTC. Its translation: CASSQGGFYEQYF.

Worth noting for this clonotype: The junction shows a germline mismatch at one end, possibly a read error. This rearrangement joins TRBV5-1 to TRBJ2-7; 10 nucleotides match TRBD2. The CDR3 consists of 15 residues. CDR1 is SGHRS and CDR2 is YFSETQ in the germline V gene. The CDR3 nucleotides read TGCGCCTGCAGCCCAGCGGGAGGGCCGGGGAACGAGCAGTACTTC. It translates to CACSPAGGPGNEQYF.

This clonotype was counted many times. This chain links TRBV29-1 with TRBJ2-5; the match to TRBD2 covers 8 bases. This CDR3 spans 16 amino acids. Per germline, CDR1 SQVTM and CDR2 ANQGSEA. With 4 bases clipped from V and 2 bases from J, the junction kept 12 bases outside the gene matches. In nucleotides, the CDR3 is TGCAGCGTTGGTCTAATAGCGGGGAGTGTTCAAGAGACCCAGTACTTC. Its protein is CSVGLIAGSVQETQYF. Combining the CDR3 with reference TRBV29-1 and TRBJ2-5 gives the whole variable domain SAVISQKPSRDICQRGTSLTIQCQVDSQVTMMFWYRQQPGQSLTLIATANQGSEATYESGFVIDKFPISRPNLTFSTLTVSNMSPEDSSIYLCSVGLIAGSVQETQYFGPGTRLLVL.

This clonotype was detected only a few times. J is TRBJ2-7 and V is TRBV5-1; the D gene is possibly TRBD1 (6 bases). Germline assignment: CDR1 SGHRS and CDR2 YFSETQ. V shed 2 bases and J shed 7 bases, with 19 bases lying between them. The CDR3 contains 15 residues. CDR3 amino acids: CASSFQGMSPREQYF. CDR3 coding DNA: TGCGCCAGCAGCTTCCAGGGGATGAGCCCCAGGGAGCAGTACTTC.